This T cell receptor beta chain is from a study of regulatory T cells in long-lasting Graves disease. The time point: newly diagnosed GD, antithyroid drugs for less than 3 months. PBMCs were the source of the RNA used for TCR sequencing. Clinicians diagnosed Graves' disease using American Thyroid Association guidelines. This CDR3 spans 15 amino acids. Germline V lookup: CDR1 DFQATT, CDR2 SNEGSKA (reference sequence). V lost 6 bases and J 7 bases, leaving 22 bases between the germline ends. CDR3-region Arm-PCR and iRepertoire HTBI primers produced the TCR beta libraries. Original processing methods: Among the samples, 60 or so TRBV and 14 TRBJ segments were identified. TCRdb reprocessed the multiplex PCR reads with MiXCR, giving one entry per CDR3 protein. The V and J calls, along with clone size, are taken from TCRdb and not from the paper's own processing. The sample has approximately 470,000 distinct CDR3 sequences; 15% to 20% are singletons.

In addition, the sample was reused for a study of T cells in Graves' hyperthyroidism and ophthalmopathy. That source notes: Hyperthyroidism patients were newly diagnosed, had disease duration under 2 months, and were aged 18 to 65 years.

The clonotype originates from a man in his forties or fifties with Graves disease. The rearrangement joins TRBV20-1 to TRBJ2-1; D not resolved. This specimen consisted of peripheral blood mononuclear cells (PBMCs), obtained at new diagnosis, from a patient treated with antithyroid drugs. The DNA for the CDR3 is TGCAGTGCCCCCACAGATAGCCCCTCTAGTAATGAGCAGTTCTTC. Encoded protein: CSAPTDSPSSNEQFF.